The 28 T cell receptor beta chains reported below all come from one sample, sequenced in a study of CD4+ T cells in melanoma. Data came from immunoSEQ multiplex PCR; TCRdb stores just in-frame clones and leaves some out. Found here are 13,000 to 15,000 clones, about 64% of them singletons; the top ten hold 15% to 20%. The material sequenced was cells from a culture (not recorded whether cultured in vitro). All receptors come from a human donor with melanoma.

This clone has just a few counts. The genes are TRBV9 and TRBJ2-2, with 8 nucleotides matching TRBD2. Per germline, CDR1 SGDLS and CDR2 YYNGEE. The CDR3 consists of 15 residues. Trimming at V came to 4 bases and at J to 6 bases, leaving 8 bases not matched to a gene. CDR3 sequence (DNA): TGTGCCAGCAGCCCCAGGACTAGCCTCGCCGGGGAGCTGTTTTTT. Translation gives CASSPRTSLAGELFF.

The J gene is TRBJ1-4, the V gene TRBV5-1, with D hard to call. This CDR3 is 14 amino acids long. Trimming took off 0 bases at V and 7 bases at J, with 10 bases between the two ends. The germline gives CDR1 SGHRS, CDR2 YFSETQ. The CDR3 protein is CASSLVGDPEKLFF. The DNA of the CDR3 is TGCGCCAGCAGCTTGGTAGGCGACCCTGAAAAACTGTTTTTT.

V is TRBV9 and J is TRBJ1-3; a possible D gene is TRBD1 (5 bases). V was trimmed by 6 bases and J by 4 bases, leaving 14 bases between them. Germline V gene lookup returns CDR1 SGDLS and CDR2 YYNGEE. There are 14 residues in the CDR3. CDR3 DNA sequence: TGTGCCAGCAATGGGGGGTTTGACGGAAACACCATATATTTT. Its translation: CASNGGFDGNTIYF.

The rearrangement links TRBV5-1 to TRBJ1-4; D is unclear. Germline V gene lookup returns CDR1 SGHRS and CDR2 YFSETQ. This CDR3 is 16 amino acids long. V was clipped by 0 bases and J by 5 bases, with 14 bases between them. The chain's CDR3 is CASSLVSAMGNEKLFF. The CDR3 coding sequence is TGCGCCAGCAGCTTGGTTTCGGCGATGGGAAATGAAAAACTGTTTTTT.

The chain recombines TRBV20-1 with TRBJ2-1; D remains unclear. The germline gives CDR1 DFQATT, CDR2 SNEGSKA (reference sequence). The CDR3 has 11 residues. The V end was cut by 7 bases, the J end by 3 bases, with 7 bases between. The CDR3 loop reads CSVHYYNEQFF. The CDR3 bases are TGCAGTGTCCACTACTACAATGAGCAGTTCTTC.

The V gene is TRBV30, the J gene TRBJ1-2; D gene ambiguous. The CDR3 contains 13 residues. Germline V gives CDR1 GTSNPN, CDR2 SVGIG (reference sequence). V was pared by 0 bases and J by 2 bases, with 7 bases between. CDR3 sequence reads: CAWSVERNYGYTF. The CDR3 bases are TGTGCCTGGAGTGTTGAGAGGAACTATGGCTACACCTTC.

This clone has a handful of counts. This chain's CDR3 is CASSLGEVGNTEAFF. The CDR3 DNA follows: TGCGCCAGCAGCTTGGGTGAGGTAGGAAACACTGAAGCTTTCTTT. This rearrangement joins TRBV5-1 to TRBJ1-1; D gene ambiguous. Germline CDR1 SGHRS, CDR2 YFSETQ. CDR3 length equals 15 residues. Trimming left V 0 bases short and J 2 bases short, with 11 bases between.

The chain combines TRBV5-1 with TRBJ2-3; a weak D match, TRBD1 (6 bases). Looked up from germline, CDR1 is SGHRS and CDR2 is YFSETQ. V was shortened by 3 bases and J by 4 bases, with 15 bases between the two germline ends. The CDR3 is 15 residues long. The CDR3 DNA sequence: TGCGCCAGCAGCTCGTCTCGAAACAGGGCAGATACGCAGTATTTT. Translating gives CASSSSRNRADTQYF. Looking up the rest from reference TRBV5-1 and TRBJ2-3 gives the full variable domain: KAGVTQTPRYLIKTRGQQVTLSCSPISGHRSVSWYQQTPGQGLQFLFEYFSETQRNKGNFPGRFSGRQFSNSRSEMNVSTLELGDSALYLCASSSSRNRADTQYFGPGTRLTVL.

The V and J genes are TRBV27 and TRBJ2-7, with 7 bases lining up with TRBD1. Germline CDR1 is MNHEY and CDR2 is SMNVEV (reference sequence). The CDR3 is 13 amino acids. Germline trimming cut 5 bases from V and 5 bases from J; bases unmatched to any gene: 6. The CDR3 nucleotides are TGTGCCAGCAGTCGACAGGGTTGGGACGAGCAGTACTTC. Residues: CASSRQGWDEQYF.

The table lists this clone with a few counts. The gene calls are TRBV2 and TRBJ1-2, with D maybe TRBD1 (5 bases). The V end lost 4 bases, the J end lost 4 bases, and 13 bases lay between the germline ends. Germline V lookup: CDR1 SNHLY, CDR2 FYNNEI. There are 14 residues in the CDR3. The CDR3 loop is CASSGQGQGYGYTF. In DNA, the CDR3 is TGTGCCAGCAGTGGGCAGGGCCAAGGCTATGGCTACACCTTC.

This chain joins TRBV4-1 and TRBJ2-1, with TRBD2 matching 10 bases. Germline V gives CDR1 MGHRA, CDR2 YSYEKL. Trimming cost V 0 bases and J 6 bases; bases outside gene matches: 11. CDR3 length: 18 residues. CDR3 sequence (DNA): TGCGCCAGCAGCCAAGATTGGCTAGCGGGGGAGTCTGGCAATGAGCAGTTCTTC. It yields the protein CASSQDWLAGESGNEQFF.

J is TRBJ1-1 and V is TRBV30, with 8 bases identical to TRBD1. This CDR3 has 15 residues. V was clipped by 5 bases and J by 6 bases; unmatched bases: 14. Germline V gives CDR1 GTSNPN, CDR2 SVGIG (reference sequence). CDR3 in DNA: TGTGCCTGGTTCAACCAACCAGGGGGCGGATCTGAAGCTTTCTTT. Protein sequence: CAWFNQPGGGSEAFF.

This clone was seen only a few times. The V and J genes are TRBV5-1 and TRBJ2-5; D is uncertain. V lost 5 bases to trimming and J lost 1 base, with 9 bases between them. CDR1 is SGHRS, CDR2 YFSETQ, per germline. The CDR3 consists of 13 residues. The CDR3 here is CASRMEPQETQYF. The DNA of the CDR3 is TGCGCCAGCAGGATGGAGCCCCAAGAGACCCAGTACTTC.

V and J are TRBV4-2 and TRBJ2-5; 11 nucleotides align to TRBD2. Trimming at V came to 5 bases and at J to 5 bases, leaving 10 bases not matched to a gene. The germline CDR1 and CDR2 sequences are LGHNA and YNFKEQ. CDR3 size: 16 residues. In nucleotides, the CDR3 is TGTGCCAGCAGCTTTCCTAGCGGGGGGCTTGAGGAGACCCAGTACTTC. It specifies CASSFPSGGLEETQYF.

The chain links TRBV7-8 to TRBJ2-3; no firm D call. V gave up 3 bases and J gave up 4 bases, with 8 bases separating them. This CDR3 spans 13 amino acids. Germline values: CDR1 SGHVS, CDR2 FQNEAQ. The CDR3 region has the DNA TGTGCCAGCAGCTTCTCTGGGCCAGATACGCAGTATTTT. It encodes CASSFSGPDTQYF.

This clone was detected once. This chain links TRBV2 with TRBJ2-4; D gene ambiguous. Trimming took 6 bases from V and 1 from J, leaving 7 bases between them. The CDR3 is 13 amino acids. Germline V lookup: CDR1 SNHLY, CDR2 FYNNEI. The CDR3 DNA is TGTGCCAGCAGATTTCTGGCCAAAAACATTCAGTACTTC. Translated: CASRFLAKNIQYF.

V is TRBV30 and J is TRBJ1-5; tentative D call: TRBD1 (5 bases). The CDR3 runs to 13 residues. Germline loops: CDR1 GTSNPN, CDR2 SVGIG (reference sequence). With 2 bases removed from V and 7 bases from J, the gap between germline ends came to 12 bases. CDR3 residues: CAWSNGDLQPQHF. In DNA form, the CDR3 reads TGTGCCTGGAGTAATGGGGACTTGCAGCCCCAGCATTTT.

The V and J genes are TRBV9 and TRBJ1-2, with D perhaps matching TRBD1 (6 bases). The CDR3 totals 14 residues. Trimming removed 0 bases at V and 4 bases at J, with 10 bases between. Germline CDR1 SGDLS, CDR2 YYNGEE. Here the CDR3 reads CASSVDRAPYGYTF. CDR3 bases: TGTGCCAGCAGCGTAGACAGGGCTCCCTATGGCTACACCTTC.

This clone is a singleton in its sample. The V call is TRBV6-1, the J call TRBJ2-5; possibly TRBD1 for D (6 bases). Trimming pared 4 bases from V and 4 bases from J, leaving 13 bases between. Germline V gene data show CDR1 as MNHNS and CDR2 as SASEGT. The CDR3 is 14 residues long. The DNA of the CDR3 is TGTGCCAGCAGTGCCTGGACAGCCCGAGAGACCCAGTACTTC. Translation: CASSAWTARETQYF.

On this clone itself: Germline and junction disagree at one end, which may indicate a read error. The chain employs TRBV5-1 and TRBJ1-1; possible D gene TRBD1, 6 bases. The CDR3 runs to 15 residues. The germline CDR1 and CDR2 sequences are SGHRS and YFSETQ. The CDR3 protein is CASSFLQGPNAEAFF. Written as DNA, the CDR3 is TGCGCCAGCAGCTTTTTGCAGGGGCCGAACGCTGAAGCTTTCTTT.

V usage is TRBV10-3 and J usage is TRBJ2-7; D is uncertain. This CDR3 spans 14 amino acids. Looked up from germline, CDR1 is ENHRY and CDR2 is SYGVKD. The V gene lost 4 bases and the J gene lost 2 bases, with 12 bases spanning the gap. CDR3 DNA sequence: TGTGCCATCAGTGTCCGGCCGATGCCCTACGAGCAGTACTTC. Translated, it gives CAISVRPMPYEQYF.

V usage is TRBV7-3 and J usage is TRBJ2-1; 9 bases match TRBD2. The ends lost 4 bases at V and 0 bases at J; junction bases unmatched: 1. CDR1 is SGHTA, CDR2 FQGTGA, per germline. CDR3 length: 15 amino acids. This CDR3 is CASSYSGGSYNEQFF. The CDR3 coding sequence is TGTGCCAGCAGCTATAGCGGGGGCTCCTACAATGAGCAGTTCTTC.

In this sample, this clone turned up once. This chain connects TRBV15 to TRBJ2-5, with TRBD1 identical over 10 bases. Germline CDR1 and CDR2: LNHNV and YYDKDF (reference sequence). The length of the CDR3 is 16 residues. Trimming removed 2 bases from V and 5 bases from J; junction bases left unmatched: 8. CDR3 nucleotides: TGTGCCACCAGCAGAACCGACAGGGGGCGCGGGGAGACCCAGTACTTC. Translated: CATSRTDRGRGETQYF.

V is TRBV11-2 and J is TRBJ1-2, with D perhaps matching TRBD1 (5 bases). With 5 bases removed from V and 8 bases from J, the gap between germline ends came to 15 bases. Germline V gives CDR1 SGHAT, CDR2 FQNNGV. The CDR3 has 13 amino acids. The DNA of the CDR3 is TGTGCCAGCAGCGCTTACCGCCAGGGAGGCTACACCTTC. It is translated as CASSAYRQGGYTF.

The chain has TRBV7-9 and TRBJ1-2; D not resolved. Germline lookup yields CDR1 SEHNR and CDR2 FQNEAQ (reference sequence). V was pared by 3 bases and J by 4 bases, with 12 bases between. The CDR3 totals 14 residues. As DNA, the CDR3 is TGTGCCAGCAGCTTGCGAGACGGACCCTATGGCTACACCTTC. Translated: CASSLRDGPYGYTF.

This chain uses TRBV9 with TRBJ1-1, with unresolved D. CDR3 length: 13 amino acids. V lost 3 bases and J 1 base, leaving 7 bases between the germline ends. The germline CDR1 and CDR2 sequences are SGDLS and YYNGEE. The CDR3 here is CASSAGGNTEAFF. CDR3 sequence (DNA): TGTGCCAGCAGCGCCGGAGGGAACACTGAAGCTTTCTTT.

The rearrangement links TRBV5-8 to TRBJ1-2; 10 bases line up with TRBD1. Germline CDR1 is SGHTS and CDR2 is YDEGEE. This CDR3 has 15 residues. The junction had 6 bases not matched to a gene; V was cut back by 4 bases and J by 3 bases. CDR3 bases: TGTGCCAGCAGCGCCCGGGACAGGGGACACTATGGCTACACCTTC. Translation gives CASSARDRGHYGYTF. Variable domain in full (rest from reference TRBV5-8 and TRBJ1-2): EAGVTQSPTHLIKTRGQQATLRCSPISGHTSVYWYQQALGLGLQFLLWYDEGEERNRGNFPPRFSGRQFPNYSSELNVNALELEDSALYLCASSARDRGHYGYTFGSGTRLTVV.

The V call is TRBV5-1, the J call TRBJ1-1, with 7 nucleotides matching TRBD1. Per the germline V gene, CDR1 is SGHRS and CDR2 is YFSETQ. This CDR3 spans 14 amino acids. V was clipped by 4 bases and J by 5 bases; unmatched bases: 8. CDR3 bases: TGCGCCAGCAGCCCACAGGGGATGAGGACTGAAGCTTTCTTT. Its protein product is CASSPQGMRTEAFF.